This T cell receptor (beta chain) was recovered during a study of shared clonotypes between healthy human individuals. Looked up from germline, CDR1 is MNHNS and CDR2 is SASEGT. This CDR3 spans 16 amino acids. J lost 3 bases, V lost 4 bases, and 10 bases had no gene match. The donors, all of them Caucasian adults, lived in Nashville, Tennessee. An even split of each subset's genomic DNA across several immunoSEQ plates was performed. Clones were sequenced by immunoSEQ multiplex PCR, and TCRdb holds only the in-frame ones, with some missing. The sample holds some 2,500,000 clones, over 85% seen once. The chain combines TRBV6-1 with TRBJ2-3; 7 nucleotides match TRBD2. The sequencing input was naive CD4+ T cells from PBMCs. As to subset: CD45RA+ positively selected. This receptor was obtained from a young man in good health. Some clones in this sample may be carry-over from other donors' samples. The CDR3 nucleotides are TGTGCCAGCAGTGCGAGACTGGCGGGAGCGACAGATACGCAGTATTTT. It translates to CASSARLAGATDTQYF.